Sequencing of this TCR beta chain was carried out in a study of blood T cell repertoires in COVID-19 (dated by TCRdb to the early 2020s). For context, the study as a whole: The collaborator samples originated in the United States, Italy and Spain and spanned the acute and convalescent phases of COVID-19. The sample metadata nearly always contained a de-identified subject ID, COVID-19 status, age in years and sex. The repertoires were released in a freely available public database intended as a resource for research on the immune response to SARS-CoV-2. Samples came from the ongoing ImmuneRACE study (first 160 participants) plus 1,254 subjects from 6 global collaborators. The material from the prospective study consisted of cDNA or gDNA derived from T cells, B-cell-depleted T cells, or PBMCs. Subjects who had been exposed to COVID-19, were actively infected with it, or had recovered from it provided the deeply sampled blood TCRbeta repertoires that made up the dataset. Where HLA class I and class II types were available, the types were taken from metadata supplied by the sample provider, not from assay-based typing.

Remarks on this clone: Its antigen has not been determined. No base quality information exists; no much larger clone differs at one position.

TCRbeta CDR3 regions were amplified from genomic DNA by means of the immunoSEQ Assay, a bias-controlled multiplex PCR. Per the source publication's procedure: Within the assay, amplification of reference gene primers was used to estimate how many nucleated cells each sample contained. To quantify the absolute abundance of each unique TCRbeta CDR3 rearrangement, sequence reads were collapsed and filtered. For each sample, productive Simpson clonality was calculated as the square root of Simpson's diversity index over productive rearrangements. TCRdb retrieved this table from immuneACCESS and kept in-frame rearrangements only. Not all clones are present; in checked studies, unresolved V genes account for under half, and no reason is known for the remainder. V and J calls and clone size follow that table, whereas D and trimming were derived from the DNA. Within this sample are under 200,000 clones, with roughly 86% of them counted one time only. The ten most abundant clones make up approximately 7% of the sample.

Each collaborating institution followed its own protocols to collect whole blood in K2EDTA tubes. Collaborator samples were shipped for TCRbeta analysis as frozen whole blood, isolated PBMCs, or DNA extracted from either sample type. The paper's findings and limits, for the study overall: The amount of clinical and demographic metadata varied by source and participant and was provided uncurated.

CDR3 length: 13 amino acids, cysteine to phenylalanine. Only the CDR3 portion is preserved as DNA: 39 bases, with reading frame beginning at the first base. From the germline V gene (reference sequence), CDR1 is MNHNY and CDR2 is SVGAGI. Deletion took 5 bases off V and 4 bases off J, with a span of 12 bases between the germline ends. Sequenced sample: peripheral blood. This clonotype was obtained from a man aged 45-60 years with active or convalescent COVID-19. Here the chain combines TRBV6-6 and TRBJ2-7; 6 matching bases give a weak D call of TRBD1. The sequenced DNA is TGTGCCAGCAGTAGGGGCCAGGGGTACGAGCAGTACTTC. The encoded protein is CASSRGQGYEQYF.